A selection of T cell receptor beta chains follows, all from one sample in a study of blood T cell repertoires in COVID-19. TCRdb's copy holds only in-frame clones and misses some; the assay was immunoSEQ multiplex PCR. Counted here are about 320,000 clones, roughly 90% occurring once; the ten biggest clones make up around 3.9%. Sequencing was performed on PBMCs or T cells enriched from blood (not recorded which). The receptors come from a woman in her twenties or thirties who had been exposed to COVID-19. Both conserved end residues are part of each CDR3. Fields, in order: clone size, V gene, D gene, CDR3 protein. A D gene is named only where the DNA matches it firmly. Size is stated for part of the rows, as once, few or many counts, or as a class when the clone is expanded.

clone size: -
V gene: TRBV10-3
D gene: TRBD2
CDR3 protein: CAIRSSGGLGGSEQYF

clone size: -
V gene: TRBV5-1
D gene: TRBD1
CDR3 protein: CASSPTVGTGGYGYTF

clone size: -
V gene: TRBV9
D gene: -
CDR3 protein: CASSDLTNSNEQFF

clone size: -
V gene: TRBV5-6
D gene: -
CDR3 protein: CASSLTGRAEAFF

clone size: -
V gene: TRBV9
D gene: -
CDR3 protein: CASSPASKSTDTQYF

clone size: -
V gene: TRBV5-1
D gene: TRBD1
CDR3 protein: CASSLITSGQGGETQYF

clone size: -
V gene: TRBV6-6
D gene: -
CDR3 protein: CASLQGPPAYEQYF

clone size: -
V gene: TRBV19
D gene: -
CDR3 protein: CASSGGAGAYEQYF

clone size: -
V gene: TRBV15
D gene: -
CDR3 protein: CATSRVTNNYGYTF

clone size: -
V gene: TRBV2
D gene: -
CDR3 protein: CASTLRNHGYTF

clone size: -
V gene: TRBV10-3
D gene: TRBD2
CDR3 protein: CAITGGGEDEQFF

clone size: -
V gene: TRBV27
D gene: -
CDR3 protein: CASTPQIASLDSGELFF

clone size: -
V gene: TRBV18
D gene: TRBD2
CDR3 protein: CASSATSGGDSEQYF

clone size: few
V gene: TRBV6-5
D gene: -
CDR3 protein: CASRTRGNTEAFF

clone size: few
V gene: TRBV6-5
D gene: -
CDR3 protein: CASAPEGARQQYF

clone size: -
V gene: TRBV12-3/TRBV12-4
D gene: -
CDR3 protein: CASRAEGIQPQHF

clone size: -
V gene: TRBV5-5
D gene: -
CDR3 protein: CASSLWASGANVLTF

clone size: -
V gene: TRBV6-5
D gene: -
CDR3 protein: CASSYSPRANYGYTF

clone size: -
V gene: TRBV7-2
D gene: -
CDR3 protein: CASSLAVSSGNTIYF

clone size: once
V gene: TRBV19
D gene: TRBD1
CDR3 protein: CASSSGTGDYEQYF

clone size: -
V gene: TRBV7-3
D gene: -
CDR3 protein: CASSLTAGNTEAFF

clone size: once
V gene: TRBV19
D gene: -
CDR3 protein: CASSRGISTDTQYF

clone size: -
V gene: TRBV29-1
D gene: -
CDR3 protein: CSVVDWAGVEAAFF

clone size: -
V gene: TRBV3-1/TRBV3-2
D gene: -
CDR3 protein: CASSPQTVLAEAFF

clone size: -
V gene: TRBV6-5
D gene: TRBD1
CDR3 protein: CASRPGTGSYEQYF

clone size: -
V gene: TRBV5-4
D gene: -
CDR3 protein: CASSFRQGKTYGYTF

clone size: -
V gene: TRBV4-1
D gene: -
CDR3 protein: CASRHPGGADTQYF

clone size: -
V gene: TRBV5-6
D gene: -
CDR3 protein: CASSRYRVHGGYGYTF

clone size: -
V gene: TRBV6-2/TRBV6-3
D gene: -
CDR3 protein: CASSYDSQADQPQHF

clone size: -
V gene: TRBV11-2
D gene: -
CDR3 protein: CASSSNRVPNYGYTF

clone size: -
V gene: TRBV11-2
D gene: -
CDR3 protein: CASSLMVANTEAFF

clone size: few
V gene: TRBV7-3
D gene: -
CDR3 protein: CASSLQGIGGNEQFF

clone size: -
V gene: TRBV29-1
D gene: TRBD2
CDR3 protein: CSVATFGRYEQYF

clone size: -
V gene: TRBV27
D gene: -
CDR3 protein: CASSPNYSNQPQHF

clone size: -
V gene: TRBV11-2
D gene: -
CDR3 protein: CASSAGRGALGTEAFF

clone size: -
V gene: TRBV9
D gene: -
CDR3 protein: CASSVGASPTDTQYF

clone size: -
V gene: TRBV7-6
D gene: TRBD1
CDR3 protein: CASTYLQGDTGELFF

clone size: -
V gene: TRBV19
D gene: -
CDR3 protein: CASSQAPAATEAFF

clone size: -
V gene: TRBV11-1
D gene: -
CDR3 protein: CASSSGGPTTDTQYF

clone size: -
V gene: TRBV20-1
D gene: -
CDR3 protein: CSVLGDTEAFF

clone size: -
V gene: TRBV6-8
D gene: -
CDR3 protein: CASSYPAQEAPNEQYF

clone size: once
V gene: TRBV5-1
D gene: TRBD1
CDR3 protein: CASASGQSEAFF

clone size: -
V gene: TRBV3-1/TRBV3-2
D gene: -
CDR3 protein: CASSQDQGDTQYF

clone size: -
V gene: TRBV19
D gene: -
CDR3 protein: CASSIGGEGEQYF

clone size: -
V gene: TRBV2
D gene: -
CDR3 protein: CASKGPNTEAFF

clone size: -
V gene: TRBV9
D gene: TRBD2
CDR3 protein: CASSTNARTSGGAQETQYF

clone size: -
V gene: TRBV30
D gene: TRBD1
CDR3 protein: CACQGDSNQPQHF

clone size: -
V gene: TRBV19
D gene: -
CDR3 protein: CASSSRSPGVGTDTQYF

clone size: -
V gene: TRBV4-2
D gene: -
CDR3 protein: CASSQERTDINQPQHF

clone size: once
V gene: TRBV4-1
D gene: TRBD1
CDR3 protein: CASSHLDRDPYEQYF

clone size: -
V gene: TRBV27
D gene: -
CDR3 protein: CASGGWQGHEQFF